What follows describes a single TCR beta chain. Its matching antigen is unknown. These data originate in a study of identical twins. Unique molecular identifiers were in the cDNA, with template-switch universal primer binding. TCRdb ran MiXCR on the 5' RACE reads and lists one entry per CDR3 protein. The profile shows 600,000 to 700,000 distinct CDR3 sequences, over 20% of them singletons. CDR3 length: 16 amino acids. Trimming pared 0 bases from V and 5 bases from J, leaving 17 bases between. Per germline, CDR1 SGHTA and CDR2 FQGTGA. Findings and limits, study-wide: Cord blood beta clonotypes present at high abundance carried fewer insertions; no such pattern appeared in memory repertoires.

With no exceptions, donors were healthy Caucasians. This sample was shared with a second study, whose subject was T cells expressing NK-cell markers. That paper states: HCMV seropositivity marked seven of the eight sequenced donors; one was seronegative.

V and J are TRBV7-3 and TRBJ2-7; D not certain. The TCR originated in a woman aged 18-29 years in good health. What was sequenced was PBMCs. CDR3 region: CASSLTVDFPNNEQYF. The DNA of the CDR3 is TGTGCCAGCAGCTTAACGGTCGACTTCCCTAACAACGAGCAGTACTTC.